This T cell receptor beta chain was sequenced in a study of T cell repertoires in cytomegalovirus infection. The wider study: Public signatures in TCR beta pointed to CMV infection and matching HLA type. Study-wide results and limits: Based on cumulative public TCR beta family frequency, carriers of CMV plus the relevant HLA were identified.

Via MiXCR, TCRdb re-called the reads, giving one row per CDR3 protein. The sample has fewer than 850,000 distinct CDR3 sequences, under 35% seen once. This clonotype has just a few counts. As yet, its antigen is unknown. V was clipped by 0 bases and J by 8 bases, with 17 bases between them. Germline V gene lookup returns CDR1 LGHNA and CDR2 YSLEER. This CDR3 has 16 amino acids. The rearrangement links TRBV4-3 to TRBJ2-1; D possibly corresponds to TRBD2 (7 bases). Sequencing used cultured CD8+ T cells from PBMCs, obtained from culture after CMV antigen stimulation. The receptor comes from a human donor in good health (CMV status not recorded). Some clones in this sample may be carry-over from other donors' samples. The CDR3 spells CASSQDHREGVDEQFF. The CDR3 nucleotides are TGCGCCAGCAGCCAAGATCACAGGGAGGGGGTGGATGAGCAGTTCTTC.